Each of the 10 T cell receptor beta chains below was sequenced from the same sample in a study of tumor-infiltrating lymphocytes in primary liver carcinoma. Priming with a constant-region primer yielded TCR beta cDNA from roughly 0.45 ug total RNA. Libraries for TCR beta were built through three nested multiplex PCR rounds, which together made up a slightly modified ARM-PCR procedure. Use of TRBV1-TRBV30 forward primers with a C-beta reverse primer characterized the first two PCR rounds, which lasted 10 cycles each. From the multiplex PCR reads, TCRdb called clonotypes with MiXCR, one entry per CDR3 protein. Of fewer than 250,000 distinct CDR3 sequences listed, around four fifths are singletons. Bulk tissue was left unsorted, and RNA and DNA were co-extracted from about 20-30 mg of it. The sequencing input was tumor tissue from primary liver carcinoma. The receptors originated from a man between 40 and 49 years old with primary liver carcinoma and hepatitis B virus infection.

This clonotype was recorded at least ten times. V usage is TRBV20-1 and J usage is TRBJ2-5; a possible D gene is TRBD1 (6 bases). CDR1 is DFQATT, CDR2 SNEGSKA, per germline (reference sequence). The V end lost 6 bases, the J end lost 8 bases, and 19 bases lay between the germline ends. The CDR3 spans 13 residues. CDR3 in DNA: TGCAGTGCGCCGGTCCGGGACACCCAAACCCAGTACTTC. It codes for CSAPVRDTQTQYF.

The V call is TRBV7-8, the J call TRBJ2-4; TRBD2 is a possible D gene (5 bases). Germline CDR1 reads SGHVS; CDR2 reads FQNEAQ. Trimming left V 5 bases short and J 2 bases short, with 19 bases between. The CDR3 has 17 amino acids. The CDR3 reads CASSHLSSGLPKNIQYF. The DNA of the CDR3 is TGTGCCAGCAGCCACCTTTCCAGCGGATTACCCAAAAACATTCAGTACTTC.

Of note for this clonotype: Germline is not matched at one junction end, which may reflect a read error. The CDR3 here is CSVLLLHGRSEAFF. Written as DNA, the CDR3 is TGTAGCGTTCTACTCCTCCATGGGAGGAGTGAAGCTTTCTTT. The V call is TRBV29-1, the J call TRBJ1-1; D unresolved. Germline CDR1 SQVTM, CDR2 ANQGSEA. This CDR3 is 14 amino acids long.

In the case of this clonotype: At one of its ends the junction is not consistent with the germline gene, which may arise from a read error. The rearrangement uses TRBV5-5 and TRBJ2-1; D is perhaps TRBD2 (5 bases). This CDR3 has 16 amino acids. Germline CDR1 SGHKS, CDR2 YYEKEE (reference sequence). The CDR3 DNA reads as TGTGCCAGCAGACCATGGACGGCCGGGAACTACAATGAGCTGTTCTTC. Translated: CASRPWTAGNYNELFF. The full variable domain, rest sourced from reference TRBV5-5 and TRBJ2-1, is DAGVTQSPTHLIKTRGQQVTLRCSPISGHKSVSWYQQVLGQGPQFIFQYYEKEERGRGNFPDRFSARQFPNYSSELNVNALLLGDSALYLCASRPWTAGNYNELFFGPGTRLTVL.

Comments on this clonotype: Mismatch with germline at one junction end may stem from a read error. This chain connects TRBV14 to TRBJ1-1; D is uncertain. This CDR3 comprises 13 residues. Germline CDR1 SGHDN, CDR2 FVKESK. Written as DNA, the CDR3 is TGTGCCAGCGGCCAACATTGGGTAACTGAAGCTTTCTTT. Residues: CASGQHWVTEAFF.

The gene calls are TRBV11-2 and TRBJ2-7, with D maybe TRBD2 (5 bases). This CDR3 is 15 amino acids long. CDR1 and CDR2 from the germline V gene are SGHAT and FQNNGV. Trimming took off 5 bases at V and 2 bases at J, with 16 bases between the two ends. DNA for the CDR3: TGTGCCAGCAGCCAAGGAACGGGGTTGGCCTACGAGCAGTACTTC. Protein sequence: CASSQGTGLAYEQYF.

As regards this clonotype: One junction end does not reproduce the germline sequence, and a read error may be involved. V usage is TRBV4-1 and J usage is TRBJ2-1, with D possibly TRBD2 on 5 matching bases. The length of the CDR3 is 17 residues. The V gene's germline CDR1 is MGHRA and CDR2 YSYEKL. In DNA form, the CDR3 reads TGCGCCAGCAGCCAGGTAGTGGAGGTCCCTCCCTACAATGAGCAGTCCTTC. Protein sequence: CASSQVVEVPPYNEQSF.

This clonotype has just a few counts. The chain uses TRBV12-3 or TRBV12-4 and TRBJ1-1, with D possibly being TRBD1 (5 bases). V lost 3 bases and J 7 bases, leaving 12 bases between the germline ends. The CDR3 covers 13 residues. The CDR3 DNA sequence: TGTGCCAGCAGTTTTTTAGGGGCCGATGAAGCTTTCTTT. This encodes CASSFLGADEAFF.

This clonotype appeared a single time. This chain connects TRBV4-3 to TRBJ2-1; D call uncertain. The CDR3 runs to 16 residues. Germline CDR1 is LGHNA and CDR2 is YSLEER. Trimming pared 2 bases from V and 2 bases from J, leaving 13 bases between. In DNA, the CDR3 is TGCGCCAGCAGCCAATATAGTGGGCCAGCCTACAATGAGCAGTTCTTC. Its translation is CASSQYSGPAYNEQFF.

The chain employs TRBV12-3 or TRBV12-4 and TRBJ2-2; 12 bases line up with TRBD2. The CDR3 loop spans 18 amino acids. The J segment lost 8 bases and the V segment lost 1 base, leaving 11 bases of the junction unmatched. CDR3: CASSLGASGRAWIGELFF. Written as DNA, the CDR3 is TGTGCCAGCAGTTTAGGGGCTAGCGGGAGGGCCTGGATAGGGGAGCTGTTTTTT.